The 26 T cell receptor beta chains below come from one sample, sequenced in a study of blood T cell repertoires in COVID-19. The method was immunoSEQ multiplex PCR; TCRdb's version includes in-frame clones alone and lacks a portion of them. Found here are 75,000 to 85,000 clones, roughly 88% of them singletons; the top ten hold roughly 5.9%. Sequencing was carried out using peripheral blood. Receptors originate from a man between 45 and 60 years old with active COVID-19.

The CDR3 DNA follows: TGTGCCATCAGTGGGGGCCTACTAGCGGGGTACGAGCAGTACTTC. Translating it yields CAISGGLLAGYEQYF. The rearrangement uses TRBV10-3 and TRBJ2-7, with 10 nucleotides matching TRBD2. The V gene's germline CDR1 is ENHRY and CDR2 SYGVKD. There are 15 residues in the CDR3. Trimming cost V 4 bases and J 4 bases; bases outside gene matches: 7.

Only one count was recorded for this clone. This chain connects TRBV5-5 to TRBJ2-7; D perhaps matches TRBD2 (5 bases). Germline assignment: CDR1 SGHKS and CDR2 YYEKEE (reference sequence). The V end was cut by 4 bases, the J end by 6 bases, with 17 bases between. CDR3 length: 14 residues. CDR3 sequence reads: CASSPEWEFSEQYF. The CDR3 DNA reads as TGTGCCAGCAGCCCCGAGTGGGAGTTTAGCGAGCAGTACTTC.

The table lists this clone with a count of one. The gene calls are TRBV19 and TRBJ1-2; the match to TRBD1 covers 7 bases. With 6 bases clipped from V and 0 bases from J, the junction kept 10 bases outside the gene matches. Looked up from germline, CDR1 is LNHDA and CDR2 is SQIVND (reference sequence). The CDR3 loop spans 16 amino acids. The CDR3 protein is CASSLEGDRSNYGYTF. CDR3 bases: TGTGCCAGTAGCCTCGAGGGGGACAGATCTAACTATGGCTACACCTTC.

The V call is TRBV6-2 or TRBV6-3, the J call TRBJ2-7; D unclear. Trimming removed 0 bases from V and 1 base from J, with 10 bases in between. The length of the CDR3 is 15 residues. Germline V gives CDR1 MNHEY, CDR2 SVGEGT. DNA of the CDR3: TGTGCCAGCAGTTACTCGGCGCGGCCGTCCTACGAGCAGTACTTC. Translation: CASSYSARPSYEQYF.

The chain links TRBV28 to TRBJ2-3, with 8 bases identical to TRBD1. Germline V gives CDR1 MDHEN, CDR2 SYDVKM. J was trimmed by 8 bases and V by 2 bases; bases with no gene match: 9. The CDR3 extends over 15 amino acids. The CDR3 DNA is TGTGCCAGCAGTTTAACGGCAGGGGGCTGGGGTACGCAGTATTTT. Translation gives CASSLTAGGWGTQYF.

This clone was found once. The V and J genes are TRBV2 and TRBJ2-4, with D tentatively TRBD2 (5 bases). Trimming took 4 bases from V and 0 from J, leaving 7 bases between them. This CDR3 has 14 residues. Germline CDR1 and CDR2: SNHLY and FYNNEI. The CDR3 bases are TGTGCCAGCAGTGGAGGGCTAGCCAAAAACATTCAGTACTTC. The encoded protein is CASSGGLAKNIQYF.

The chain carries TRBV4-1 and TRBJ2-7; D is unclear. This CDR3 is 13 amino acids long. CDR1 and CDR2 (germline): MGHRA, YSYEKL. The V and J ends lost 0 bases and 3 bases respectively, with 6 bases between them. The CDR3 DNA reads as TGCGCCAGCAGCCAAGATCAACTCTACGAGCAGTACTTC. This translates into CASSQDQLYEQYF.

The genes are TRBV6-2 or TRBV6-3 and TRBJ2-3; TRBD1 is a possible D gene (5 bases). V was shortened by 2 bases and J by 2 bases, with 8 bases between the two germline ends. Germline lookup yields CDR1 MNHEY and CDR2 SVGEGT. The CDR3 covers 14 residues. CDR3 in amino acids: CASSYGAPTDTQYF. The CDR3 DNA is TGTGCCAGCAGTTACGGGGCCCCCACAGATACGCAGTATTTT.

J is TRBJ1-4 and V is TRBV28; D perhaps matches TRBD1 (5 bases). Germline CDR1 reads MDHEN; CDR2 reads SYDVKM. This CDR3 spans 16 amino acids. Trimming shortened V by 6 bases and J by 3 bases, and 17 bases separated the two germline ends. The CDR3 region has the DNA TGTGCCAGCAGCCCGACTCGGGGGAAAGCTAATGAAAAACTGTTTTTT. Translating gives CASSPTRGKANEKLFF.

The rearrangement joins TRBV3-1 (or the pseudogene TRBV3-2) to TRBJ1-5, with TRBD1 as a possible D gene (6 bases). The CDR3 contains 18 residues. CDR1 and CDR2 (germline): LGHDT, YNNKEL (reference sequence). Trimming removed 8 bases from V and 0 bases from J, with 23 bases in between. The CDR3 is CASPRDRSLTASNQPQHF. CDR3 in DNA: TGTGCCAGCCCCCGTGACAGGTCTTTAACAGCTAGCAATCAGCCCCAGCATTTT.

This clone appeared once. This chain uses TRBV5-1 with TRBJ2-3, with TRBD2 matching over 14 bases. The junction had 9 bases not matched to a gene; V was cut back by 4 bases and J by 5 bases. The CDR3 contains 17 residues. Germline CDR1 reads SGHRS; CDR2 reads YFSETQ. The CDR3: CASSPTRTSGGQDTQYF. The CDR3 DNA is TGCGCCAGCAGCCCTACCCGGACTAGCGGGGGGCAAGATACGCAGTATTTT. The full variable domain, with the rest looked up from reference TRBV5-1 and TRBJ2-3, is KAGVTQTPRYLIKTRGQQVTLSCSPISGHRSVSWYQQTPGQGLQFLFEYFSETQRNKGNFPGRFSGRQFSNSRSEMNVSTLELGDSALYLCASSPTRTSGGQDTQYFGPGTRLTVL.

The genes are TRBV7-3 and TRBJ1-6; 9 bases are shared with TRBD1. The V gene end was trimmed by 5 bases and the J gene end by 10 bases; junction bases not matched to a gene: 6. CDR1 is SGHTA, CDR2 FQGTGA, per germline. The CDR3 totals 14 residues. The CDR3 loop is CASSPDRGMSPLHF. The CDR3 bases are TGTGCCAGCAGCCCGGACAGGGGAATGTCACCCCTCCACTTT. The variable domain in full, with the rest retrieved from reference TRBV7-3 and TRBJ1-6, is GAGVSQTPSNKVTEKGKYVELRCDPISGHTALYWYRQSLGQGPEFLIYFQGTGAADDSGLPNDRFFAVRPEGSVSTLKIQRTERGDSAVYLCASSPDRGMSPLHFGNGTRLTVT.

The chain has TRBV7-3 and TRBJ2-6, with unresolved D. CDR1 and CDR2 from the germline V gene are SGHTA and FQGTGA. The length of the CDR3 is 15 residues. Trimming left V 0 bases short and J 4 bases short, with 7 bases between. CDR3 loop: CASSLTLAGANVLTF. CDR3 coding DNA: TGTGCCAGCAGCTTAACGTTGGCAGGGGCCAACGTCCTGACTTTC.

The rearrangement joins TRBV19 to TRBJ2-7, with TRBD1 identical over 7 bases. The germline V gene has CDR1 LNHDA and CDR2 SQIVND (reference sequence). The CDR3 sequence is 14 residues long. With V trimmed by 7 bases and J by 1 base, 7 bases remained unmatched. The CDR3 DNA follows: TGTGCCAGTACCCGGACAGGTACATCCTACGAGCAGTACTTC. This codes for CASTRTGTSYEQYF.

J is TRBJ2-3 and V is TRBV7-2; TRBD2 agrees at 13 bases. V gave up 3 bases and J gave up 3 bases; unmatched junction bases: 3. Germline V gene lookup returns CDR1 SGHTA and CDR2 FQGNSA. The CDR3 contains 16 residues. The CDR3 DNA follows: TGTGCCAGCAGCTTCGGACTAGCGGGAGCTACAGATACGCAGTATTTT. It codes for CASSFGLAGATDTQYF.

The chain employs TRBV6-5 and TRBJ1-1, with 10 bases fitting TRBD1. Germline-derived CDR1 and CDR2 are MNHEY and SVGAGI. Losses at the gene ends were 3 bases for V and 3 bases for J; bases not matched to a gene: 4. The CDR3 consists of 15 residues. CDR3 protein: CASSYSGTGDTEAFF. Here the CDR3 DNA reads TGTGCCAGCAGTTATTCCGGGACAGGGGACACTGAAGCTTTCTTT.

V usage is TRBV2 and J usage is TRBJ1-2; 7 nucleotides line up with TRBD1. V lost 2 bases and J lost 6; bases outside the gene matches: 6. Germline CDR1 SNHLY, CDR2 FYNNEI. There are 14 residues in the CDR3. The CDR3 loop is CASSENRGWNGYTF. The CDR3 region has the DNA TGTGCCAGCAGTGAAAACAGGGGATGGAATGGCTACACCTTC. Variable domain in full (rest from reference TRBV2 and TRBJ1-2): EPEVTQTPSHQVTQMGQEVILRCVPISNHLYFYWYRQILGQKVEFLVSFYNNEISEKSEIFDDQFSVERPDGSNFTLKIRSTKLEDSAMYFCASSENRGWNGYTFGSGTRLTVV.

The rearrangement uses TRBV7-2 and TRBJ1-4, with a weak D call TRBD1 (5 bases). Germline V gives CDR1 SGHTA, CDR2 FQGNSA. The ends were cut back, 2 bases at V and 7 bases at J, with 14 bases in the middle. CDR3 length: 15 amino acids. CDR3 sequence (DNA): TGTGCCAGCAGCTTATTCGGGCAGGGTGGTGAAAAACTGTTTTTT. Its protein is CASSLFGQGGEKLFF.

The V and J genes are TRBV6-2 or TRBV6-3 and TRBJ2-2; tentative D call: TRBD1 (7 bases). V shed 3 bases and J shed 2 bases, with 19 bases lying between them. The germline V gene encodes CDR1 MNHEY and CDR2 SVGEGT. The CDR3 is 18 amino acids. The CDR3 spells CASSYIPRGGGNTGELFF. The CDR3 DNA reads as TGTGCCAGCAGTTATATACCTCGTGGAGGGGGCAACACCGGGGAGCTGTTTTTT.

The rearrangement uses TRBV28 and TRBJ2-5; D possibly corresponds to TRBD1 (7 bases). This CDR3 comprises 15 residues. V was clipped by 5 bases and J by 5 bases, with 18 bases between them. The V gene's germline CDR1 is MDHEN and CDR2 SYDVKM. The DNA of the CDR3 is TGTGCCAGCAGTGCGTCTGGAGGGGGCGGGGAGACCCAGTACTTC. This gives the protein CASSASGGGGETQYF.

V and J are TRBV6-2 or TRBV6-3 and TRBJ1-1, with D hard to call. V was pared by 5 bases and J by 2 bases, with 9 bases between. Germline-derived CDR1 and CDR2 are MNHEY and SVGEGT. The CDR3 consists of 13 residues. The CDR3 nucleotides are TGTGCCAGCAGTAGCGAGCCTAACACTGAAGCTTTCTTT. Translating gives CASSSEPNTEAFF.

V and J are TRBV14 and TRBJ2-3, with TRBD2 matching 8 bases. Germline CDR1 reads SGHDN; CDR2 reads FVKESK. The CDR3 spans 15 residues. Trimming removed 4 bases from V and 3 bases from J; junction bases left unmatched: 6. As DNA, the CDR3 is TGTGCCAGCAGCCGGCGGGGGGTGGTGACAGATACGCAGTATTTT. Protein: CASSRRGVVTDTQYF.

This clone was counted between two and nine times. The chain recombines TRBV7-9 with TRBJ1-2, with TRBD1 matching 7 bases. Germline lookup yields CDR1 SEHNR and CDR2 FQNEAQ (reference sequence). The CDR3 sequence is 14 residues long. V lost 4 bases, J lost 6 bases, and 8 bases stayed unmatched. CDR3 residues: CASSSTGLGDGYTF. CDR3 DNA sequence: TGTGCCAGCAGCTCGACAGGGTTGGGTGATGGCTACACCTTC. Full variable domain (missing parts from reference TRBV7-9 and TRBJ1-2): DTGVSQNPRHKITKRGQNVTFRCDPISEHNRLYWYRQTLGQGPEFLTYFQNEAQLEKSRLLSDRFSAERPKGSFSTLEIQRTEQGDSAMYLCASSSTGLGDGYTFGSGTRLTVV.

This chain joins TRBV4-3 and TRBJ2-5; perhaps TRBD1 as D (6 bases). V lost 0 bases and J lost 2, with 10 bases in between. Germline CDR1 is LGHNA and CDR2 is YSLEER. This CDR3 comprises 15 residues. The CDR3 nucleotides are TGCGCCAGCAGCCAAGATCCTGGACAGCAAGAGACCCAGTACTTC. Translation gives CASSQDPGQQETQYF.

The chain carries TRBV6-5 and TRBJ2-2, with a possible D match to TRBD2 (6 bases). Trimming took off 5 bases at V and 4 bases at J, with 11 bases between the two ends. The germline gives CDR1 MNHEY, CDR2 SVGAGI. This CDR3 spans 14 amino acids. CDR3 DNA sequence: TGTGCCAGCAGTAAATGGGAGGCCACCGGGGAGCTGTTTTTT. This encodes CASSKWEATGELFF.

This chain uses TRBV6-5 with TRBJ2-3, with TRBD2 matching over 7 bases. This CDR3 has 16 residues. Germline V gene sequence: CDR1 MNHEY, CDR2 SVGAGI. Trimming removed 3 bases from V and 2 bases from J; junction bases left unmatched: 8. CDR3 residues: CASSYEGAGATDTQYF. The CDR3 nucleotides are TGTGCCAGCAGTTATGAAGGTGCGGGAGCCACAGATACGCAGTATTTT.